The 10 T cell receptor beta chains below come from one sample, sequenced in a study of T-cell reconstitution after alpha-beta-depleted transplantation in children. For TCRbeta, the library was prepared with unique molecular identifiers. TCRdb reprocessed the PCR reads with MiXCR, giving one entry per CDR3 protein. Among about 590,000 distinct CDR3 sequences listed, 10% to 15% were seen once. Sequences were derived from PBMCs, mostly from graft donor cells, sampled 360 days after TCRalphabeta/CD19-depleted stem cell transplant. Receptors were obtained from a male patient aged 10 to 17 who had a stem cell transplant for acute myeloid leukemia, so the T cells may come from the graft donor.

This clonotype was found a few times. This chain links TRBV29-1 with TRBJ2-7; D may be TRBD2 (6 bases). The V end lost 7 bases, the J end lost 1 base, and 14 bases lay between the germline ends. This CDR3 comprises 13 residues. Germline V gene sequence: CDR1 SQVTM, CDR2 ANQGSEA. CDR3 in amino acids: CSGRARESYEQYF. CDR3 coding DNA: TGCAGCGGGAGGGCCAGGGAGTCCTACGAGCAGTACTTC.

The chain links TRBV4-2 to TRBJ2-5, with 9 bases fitting TRBD1. This CDR3 is 15 amino acids long. Unmatched junction bases numbered 5, after V lost 1 base and J lost 5 bases. The germline gives CDR1 LGHNA, CDR2 YNFKEQ. CDR3 coding DNA: TGTGCCAGCAGCCAAGTTACAGGGGGCCGGGAGACCCAGTACTTC. Amino acids: CASSQVTGGRETQYF.

The V call is TRBV7-9, the J call TRBJ2-5; 7 bases map to TRBD2. V dropped 2 bases and J dropped 1; count of bases not matched to a gene: 10. Germline-derived CDR1 and CDR2 are SEHNR and FQNEAQ (reference sequence). This CDR3 contains 17 residues. This CDR3 is CASSLSPLKRGQETQYF. For the CDR3, the DNA is TGTGCCAGCAGCTTATCTCCTTTAAAGCGGGGCCAAGAGACCCAGTACTTC.

The chain joins TRBV5-1 to TRBJ2-4; 12 positions match TRBD2. With V trimmed by 2 bases and J by 6 bases, 3 bases remained unmatched. CDR1 and CDR2 from the germline V gene are SGHRS and YFSETQ. The CDR3 loop spans 15 amino acids. The CDR3 protein is CASSFGLAGSNIQYF. The DNA of the CDR3 is TGCGCCAGCAGCTTCGGACTAGCGGGATCAAACATTCAGTACTTC. The full variable domain, in which reference TRBV5-1 and TRBJ2-4 provide the parts outside the CDR3, is KAGVTQTPRYLIKTRGQQVTLSCSPISGHRSVSWYQQTPGQGLQFLFEYFSETQRNKGNFPGRFSGRQFSNSRSEMNVSTLELGDSALYLCASSFGLAGSNIQYFGAGTRLSVL.

This clonotype was counted many times. This rearrangement joins TRBV24-1 to TRBJ2-7; the match to TRBD1 covers 10 bases. The germline V gene encodes CDR1 KGHDR and CDR2 SFDVKD. Trimming took 2 bases from V and 5 from J; bases not matched to a gene: 14. The CDR3 contains 18 residues. The CDR3 DNA follows: TGTGCCACCAGTGATTCCCCGGGACAGGGGTCTAAAGGCCACGAGCAGTACTTC. It translates to CATSDSPGQGSKGHEQYF.

The chain has TRBV20-1 and TRBJ2-3; tentatively, D is TRBD1 or TRBD2 (6 bases each). Trimming took off 5 bases at V and 1 base at J, with 31 bases between the two ends. Per the germline V gene, CDR1 is DFQATT and CDR2 is SNEGSKA (reference sequence). This CDR3 has 20 residues. The CDR3 region is CSADGRFMRQAGTRTDTQYF. The DNA for the CDR3 is TGCAGTGCTGATGGCCGGTTTATGAGACAGGCGGGAACCCGCACAGATACGCAGTATTTT.

This clonotype was detected only a few times. The J gene is TRBJ2-3, the V gene TRBV5-1; 12 bases fit TRBD2. Trimming took 0 bases from V and 5 from J; bases not matched to a gene: 7. CDR1 SGHRS and CDR2 YFSETQ come from the germline V gene. The CDR3 is 17 residues long. Written as DNA, the CDR3 is TGCGCCAGCAGCTTGGTACTAGCGGGAGGCCCGGAAGATACGCAGTATTTT. Translated, it gives CASSLVLAGGPEDTQYF.

The table lists this clonotype with many counts. The chain joins TRBV5-6 to TRBJ2-4; a weak D match, TRBD1 (6 bases). The CDR3 length is 15 residues. Between the trimmed V and J ends, which lost 4 bases and 0 bases, there was a span of 11 bases. Germline V gene sequence: CDR1 SGHDT, CDR2 YYEEEE. This chain's CDR3 is CASSKGQLAKNIQYF. Here the CDR3 DNA reads TGTGCCAGCAGCAAAGGACAGTTAGCCAAAAACATTCAGTACTTC. Full variable domain (outside the CDR3, taken from reference TRBV5-6 and TRBJ2-4): DAGVTQSPTHLIKTRGQQVTLRCSPKSGHDTVSWYQQALGQGPQFIFQYYEEEERQRGNFPDRFSGHQFPNYSSELNVNALLLGDSALYLCASSKGQLAKNIQYFGAGTRLSVL.

This clonotype occurred once. V usage is TRBV4-1 and J usage is TRBJ2-3, with D unclear. The germline CDR1 and CDR2 sequences are MGHRA and YSYEKL. With 4 bases removed from V and 13 bases from J, the gap between germline ends came to 24 bases. The CDR3 is 15 residues long. The CDR3 sequence: CASSPSLGSRTLEYF. CDR3 in DNA: TGCGCCAGCAGCCCGAGCTTGGGGTCAAGGACCTTGGAGTATTTT.

This clonotype was picked up many times. DNA for the CDR3: TGTGCCATCAGTGAGCGCGACAGGGGTCTCAATGAGCAGTTCTTC. This translates into CAISERDRGLNEQFF. This sequence joins TRBV10-3 and TRBJ2-1; 8 bases are shared with TRBD1. V lost 2 bases and J lost 6; bases outside the gene matches: 6. The germline gives CDR1 ENHRY, CDR2 SYGVKD. CDR3 length: 15 amino acids.